This section outlines one T cell receptor (beta chain) sequence together with its context. Profiled with immunoSEQ multiplex PCR; TCRdb holds only in-frame clones, not every one. The data contain 35,000 to 40,000 clones, about 94% of them singletons. Germline values: CDR1 MNHNY, CDR2 SVGAGI (reference sequence). The ends lost 5 bases at V and 0 bases at J; junction bases unmatched: 4. CDR3 length: 14 residues. The data were taken from a study of T cell changes during pregnancy in multiple sclerosis. The sequences come from CD4+ T cells from peripheral blood mononuclear cells, collected in the second trimester of pregnancy. This clonotype originated in a female donor with multiple sclerosis, enrolled in a pregnancy study. J is TRBJ2-7 and V is TRBV6-6; TRBD1 matches 7 bases. This chain's CDR3 is CASSHRQGSYEQYF. As DNA, the CDR3 is TGTGCCAGCAGTCATCGACAGGGCTCCTACGAGCAGTACTTC.